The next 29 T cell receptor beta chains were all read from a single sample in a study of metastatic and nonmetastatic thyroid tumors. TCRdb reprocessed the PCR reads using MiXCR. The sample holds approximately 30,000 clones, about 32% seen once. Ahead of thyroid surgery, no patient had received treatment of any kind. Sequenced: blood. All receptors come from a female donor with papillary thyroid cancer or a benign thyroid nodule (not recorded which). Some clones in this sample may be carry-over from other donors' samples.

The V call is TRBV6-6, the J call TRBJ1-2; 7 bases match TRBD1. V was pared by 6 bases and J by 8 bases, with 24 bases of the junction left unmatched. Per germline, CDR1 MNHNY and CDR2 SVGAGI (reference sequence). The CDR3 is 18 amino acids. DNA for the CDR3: TGTGCCAGCAGGGTCACCGGGGACAGTCTCCCGGATTTCTACGGCTACACCTTC. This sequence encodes CASRVTGDSLPDFYGYTF.

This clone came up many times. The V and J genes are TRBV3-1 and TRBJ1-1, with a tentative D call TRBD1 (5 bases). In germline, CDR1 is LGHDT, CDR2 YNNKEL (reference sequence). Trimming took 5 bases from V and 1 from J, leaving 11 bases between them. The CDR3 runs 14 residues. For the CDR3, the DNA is TGTGCCAGCAGCGGGGACTCCTGGAACACTGAAGCTTTCTTT. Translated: CASSGDSWNTEAFF.

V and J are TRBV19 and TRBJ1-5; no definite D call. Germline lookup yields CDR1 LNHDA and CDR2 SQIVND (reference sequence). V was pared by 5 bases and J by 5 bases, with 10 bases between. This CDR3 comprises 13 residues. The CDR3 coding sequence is TGTGCCAGTAGTCTTAGGATGGATCAGCCCCAGCATTTT. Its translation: CASSLRMDQPQHF.

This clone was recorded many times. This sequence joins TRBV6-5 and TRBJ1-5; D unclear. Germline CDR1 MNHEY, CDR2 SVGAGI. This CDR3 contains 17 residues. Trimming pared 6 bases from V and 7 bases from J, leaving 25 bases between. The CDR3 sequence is CASRLHLRQYMFQPQHF. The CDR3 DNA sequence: TGTGCCAGCAGATTACATTTGAGGCAGTACATGTTCCAGCCCCAGCATTTT.

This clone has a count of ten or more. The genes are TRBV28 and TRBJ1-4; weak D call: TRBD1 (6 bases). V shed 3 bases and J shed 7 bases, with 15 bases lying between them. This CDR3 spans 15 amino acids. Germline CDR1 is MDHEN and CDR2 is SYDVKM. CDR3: CASSLSGAGVEKLFF. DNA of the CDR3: TGTGCCAGCAGTTTGTCGGGGGCCGGCGTTGAAAAACTGTTTTTT.

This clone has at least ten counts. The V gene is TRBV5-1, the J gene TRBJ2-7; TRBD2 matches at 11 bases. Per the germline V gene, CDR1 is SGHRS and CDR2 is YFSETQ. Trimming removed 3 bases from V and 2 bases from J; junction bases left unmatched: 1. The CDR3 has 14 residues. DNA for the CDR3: TGCGCCAGCAGCTCGACTAGCGGGGCCTACGAGCAGTACTTC. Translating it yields CASSSTSGAYEQYF. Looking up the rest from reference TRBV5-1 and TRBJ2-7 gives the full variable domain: KAGVTQTPRYLIKTRGQQVTLSCSPISGHRSVSWYQQTPGQGLQFLFEYFSETQRNKGNFPGRFSGRQFSNSRSEMNVSTLELGDSALYLCASSSTSGAYEQYFGPGTRLTVT.

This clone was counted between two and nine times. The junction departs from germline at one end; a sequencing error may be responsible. For the CDR3, the DNA is TGTGCCAGCAGTTACTCTCAAGGTCTCCCGGAAGGCTACAACTTC. Translation: CASSYSQGLPEGYNF. The chain has TRBV6-6 and TRBJ1-2, with D unresolved. Germline V gene data show CDR1 as MNHNY and CDR2 as SVGAGI (reference sequence). The CDR3 totals 15 residues.

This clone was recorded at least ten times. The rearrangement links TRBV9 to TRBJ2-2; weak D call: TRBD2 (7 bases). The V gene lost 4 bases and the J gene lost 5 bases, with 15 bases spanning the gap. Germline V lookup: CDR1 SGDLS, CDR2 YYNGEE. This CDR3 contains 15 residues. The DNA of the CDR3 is TGTGCCAGCAGCCCCCCCGGGGGGCTTACCGGGGAGCTGTTTTTT. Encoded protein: CASSPPGGLTGELFF.

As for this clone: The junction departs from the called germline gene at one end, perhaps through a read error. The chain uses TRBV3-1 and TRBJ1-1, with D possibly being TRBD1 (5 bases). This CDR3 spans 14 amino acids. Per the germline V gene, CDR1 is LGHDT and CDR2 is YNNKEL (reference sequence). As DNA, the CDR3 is TGTGCCAGCAGCCAAAGGGGCGCCGACACTGAAGCTGTCTTT. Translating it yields CASSQRGADTEAVF.

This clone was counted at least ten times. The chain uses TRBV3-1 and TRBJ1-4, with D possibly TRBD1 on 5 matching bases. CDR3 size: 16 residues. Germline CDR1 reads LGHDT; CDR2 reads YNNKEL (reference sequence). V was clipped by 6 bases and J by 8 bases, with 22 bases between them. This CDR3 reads CASSPFGEGRGEKLFF. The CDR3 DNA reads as TGTGCCAGCAGTCCCTTCGGGGAGGGACGGGGCGAAAAACTGTTTTTT.

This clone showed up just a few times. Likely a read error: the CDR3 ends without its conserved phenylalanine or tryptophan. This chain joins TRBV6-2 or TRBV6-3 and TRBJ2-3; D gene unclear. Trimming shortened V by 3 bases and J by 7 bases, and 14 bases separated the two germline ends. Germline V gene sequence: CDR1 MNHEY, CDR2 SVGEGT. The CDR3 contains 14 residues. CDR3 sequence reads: CASSYPRRDYTQYL. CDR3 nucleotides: TGTGCCAGCAGTTATCCCAGGAGAGACTATACGCAGTATCTT.

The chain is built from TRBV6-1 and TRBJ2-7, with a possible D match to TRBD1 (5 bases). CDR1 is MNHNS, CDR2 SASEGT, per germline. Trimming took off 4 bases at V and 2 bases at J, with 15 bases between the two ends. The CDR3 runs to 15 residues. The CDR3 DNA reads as TGTGCCAGCAGTGGGCGACAGCTAAGCCCCTACGAGCAGTACTTC. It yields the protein CASSGRQLSPYEQYF.

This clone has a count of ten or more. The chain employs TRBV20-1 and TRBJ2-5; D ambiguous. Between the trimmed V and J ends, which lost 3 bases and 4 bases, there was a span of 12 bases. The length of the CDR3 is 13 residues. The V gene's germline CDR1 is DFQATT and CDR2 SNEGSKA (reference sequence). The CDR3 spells CSASYQSGETQYF. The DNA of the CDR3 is TGCAGTGCTAGTTATCAATCGGGAGAGACCCAGTACTTC.

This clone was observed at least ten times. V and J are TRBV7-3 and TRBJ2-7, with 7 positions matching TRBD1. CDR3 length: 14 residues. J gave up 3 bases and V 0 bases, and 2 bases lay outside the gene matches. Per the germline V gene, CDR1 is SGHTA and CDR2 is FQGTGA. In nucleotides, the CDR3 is TGTGCCAGCAGCTTAACGGGACAGTTCTACGAGCAGTACTTC. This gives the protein CASSLTGQFYEQYF.

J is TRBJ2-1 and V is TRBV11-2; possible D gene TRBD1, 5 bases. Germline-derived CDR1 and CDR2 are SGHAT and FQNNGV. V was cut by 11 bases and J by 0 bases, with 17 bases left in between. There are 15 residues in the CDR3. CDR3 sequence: CARCFRQSSYNEQFF. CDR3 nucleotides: TGTGCCCGCTGCTTCCGACAGAGCTCCTACAATGAGCAGTTCTTC.

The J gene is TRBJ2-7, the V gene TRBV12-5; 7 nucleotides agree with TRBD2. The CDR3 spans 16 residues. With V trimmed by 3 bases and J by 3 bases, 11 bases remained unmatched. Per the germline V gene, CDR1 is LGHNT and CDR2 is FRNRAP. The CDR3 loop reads CASGLKRDFSHYEQYF. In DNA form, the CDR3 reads TGTGCTAGTGGTTTAAAGCGGGACTTCTCCCACTACGAGCAGTACTTC.

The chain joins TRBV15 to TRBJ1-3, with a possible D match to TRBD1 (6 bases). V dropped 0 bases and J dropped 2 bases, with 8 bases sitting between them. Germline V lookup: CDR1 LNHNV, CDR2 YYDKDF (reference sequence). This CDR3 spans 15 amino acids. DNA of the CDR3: TGTGCCACCAGCAGAGACAGGGGTGCTGGAAACACCATATATTTT. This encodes CATSRDRGAGNTIYF. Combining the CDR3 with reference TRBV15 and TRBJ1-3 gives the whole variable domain DAMVIQNPRYQVTQFGKPVTLSCSQTLNHNVMYWYQQKSSQAPKLLFHYYDKDFNNEADTPDNFQSRRPNTSFCFLDIRSPGLGDTAMYLCATSRDRGAGNTIYFGEGSWLTVV.

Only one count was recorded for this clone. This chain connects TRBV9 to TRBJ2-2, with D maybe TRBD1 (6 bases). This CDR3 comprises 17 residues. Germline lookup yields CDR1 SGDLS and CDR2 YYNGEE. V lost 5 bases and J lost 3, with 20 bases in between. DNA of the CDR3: TGTGCCAGCAGGGGCGGCAGGGGCGTTTCAGACACCGGGGAGCTGTTTTTT. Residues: CASRGGRGVSDTGELFF. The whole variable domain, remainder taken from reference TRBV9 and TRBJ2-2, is DSGVTQTPKHLITATGQRVTLRCSPRSGDLSVYWYQQSLDQGLQFLIQYYNGEERAKGNILERFSAQQFPDLHSELNLSSLELGDSALYFCASRGGRGVSDTGELFFGEGSRLTVL.

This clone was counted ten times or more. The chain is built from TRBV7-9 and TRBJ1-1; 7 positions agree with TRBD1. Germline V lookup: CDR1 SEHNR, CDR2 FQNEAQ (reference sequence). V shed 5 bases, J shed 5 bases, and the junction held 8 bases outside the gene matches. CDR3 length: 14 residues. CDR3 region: CASSLETGETEAFF. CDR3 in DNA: TGTGCCAGCAGCCTAGAAACAGGGGAGACTGAAGCTTTCTTT.

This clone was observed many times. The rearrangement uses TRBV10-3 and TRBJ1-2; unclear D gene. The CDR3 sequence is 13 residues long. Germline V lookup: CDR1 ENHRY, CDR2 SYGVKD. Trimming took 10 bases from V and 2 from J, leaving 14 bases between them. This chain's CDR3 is CATRPDGNYGYTF. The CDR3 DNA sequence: TGTGCCACCCGCCCTGACGGGAACTATGGCTACACCTTC.

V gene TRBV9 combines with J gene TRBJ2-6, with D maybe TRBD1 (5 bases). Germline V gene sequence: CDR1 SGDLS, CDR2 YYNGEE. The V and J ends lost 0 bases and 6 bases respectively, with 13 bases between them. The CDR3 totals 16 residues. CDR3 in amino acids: CASSVASQGTANVLTF. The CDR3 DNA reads TGTGCCAGCAGCGTAGCTTCTCAGGGAACGGCCAACGTCCTGACTTTC.

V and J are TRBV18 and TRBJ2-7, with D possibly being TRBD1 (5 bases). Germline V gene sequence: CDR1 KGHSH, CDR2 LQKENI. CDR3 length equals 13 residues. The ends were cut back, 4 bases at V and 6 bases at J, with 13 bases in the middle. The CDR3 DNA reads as TGTGCCAGCTCACAAGGGGCAGGACCCGAGCAGTACTTC. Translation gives CASSQGAGPEQYF.

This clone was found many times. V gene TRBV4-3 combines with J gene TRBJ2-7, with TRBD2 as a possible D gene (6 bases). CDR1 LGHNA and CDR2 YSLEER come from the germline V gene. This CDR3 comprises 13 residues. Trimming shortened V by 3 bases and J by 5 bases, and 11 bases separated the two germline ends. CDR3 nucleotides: TGCGCCAGCAGCCAGGACTCGGGGGACGAGCAGTACTTC. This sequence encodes CASSQDSGDEQYF.

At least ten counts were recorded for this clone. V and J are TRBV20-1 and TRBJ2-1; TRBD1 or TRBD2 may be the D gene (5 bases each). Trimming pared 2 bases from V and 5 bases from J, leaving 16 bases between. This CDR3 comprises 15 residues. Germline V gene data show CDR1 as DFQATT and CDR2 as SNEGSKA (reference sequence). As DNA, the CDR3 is TGCAGTGCTAGACCCGGGACGGTGATGAACAATGAGCAGTTCTTC. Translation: CSARPGTVMNNEQFF.

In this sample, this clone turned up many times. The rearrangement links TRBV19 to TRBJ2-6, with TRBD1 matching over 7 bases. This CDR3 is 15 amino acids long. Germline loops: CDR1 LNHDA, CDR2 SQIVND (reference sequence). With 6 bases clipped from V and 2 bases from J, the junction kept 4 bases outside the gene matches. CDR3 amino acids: CASRTTGTGANVLTF. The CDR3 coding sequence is TGTGCCAGTAGAACGACAGGGACTGGGGCCAACGTCCTGACTTTC.

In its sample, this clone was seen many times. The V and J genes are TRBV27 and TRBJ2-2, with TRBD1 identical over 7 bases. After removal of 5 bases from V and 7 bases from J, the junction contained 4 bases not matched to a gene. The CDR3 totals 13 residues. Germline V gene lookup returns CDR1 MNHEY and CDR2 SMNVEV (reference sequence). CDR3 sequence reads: CASSVQGFGELFF. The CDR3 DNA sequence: TGTGCCAGCAGTGTACAGGGGTTCGGGGAGCTGTTTTTT.

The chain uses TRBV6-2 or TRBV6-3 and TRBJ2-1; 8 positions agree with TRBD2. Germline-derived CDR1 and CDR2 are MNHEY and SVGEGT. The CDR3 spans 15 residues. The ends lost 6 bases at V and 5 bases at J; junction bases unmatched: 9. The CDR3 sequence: CASRSGTSEHNEQFF. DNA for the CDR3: TGTGCCAGCAGATCCGGGACTAGTGAACACAATGAGCAGTTCTTC.

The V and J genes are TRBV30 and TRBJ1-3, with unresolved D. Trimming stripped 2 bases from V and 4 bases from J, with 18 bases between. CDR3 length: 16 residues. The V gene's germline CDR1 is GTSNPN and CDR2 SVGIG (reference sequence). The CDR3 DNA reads TGTGCCTGGAGTTTACACAGACTGTCCTCCGGAAACACCATATATTTT. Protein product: CAWSLHRLSSGNTIYF.

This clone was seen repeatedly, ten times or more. CDR3 DNA: TGTGCCAGCTCACCGACCGTGGATAGCAATCAGCCCCAGCATTTT. It specifies CASSPTVDSNQPQHF. The J gene is TRBJ1-5, the V gene TRBV18, with D unclear. Germline loops: CDR1 KGHSH, CDR2 LQKENI. The CDR3 contains 15 residues. Trimming pared 3 bases from V and 0 bases from J, leaving 9 bases between.